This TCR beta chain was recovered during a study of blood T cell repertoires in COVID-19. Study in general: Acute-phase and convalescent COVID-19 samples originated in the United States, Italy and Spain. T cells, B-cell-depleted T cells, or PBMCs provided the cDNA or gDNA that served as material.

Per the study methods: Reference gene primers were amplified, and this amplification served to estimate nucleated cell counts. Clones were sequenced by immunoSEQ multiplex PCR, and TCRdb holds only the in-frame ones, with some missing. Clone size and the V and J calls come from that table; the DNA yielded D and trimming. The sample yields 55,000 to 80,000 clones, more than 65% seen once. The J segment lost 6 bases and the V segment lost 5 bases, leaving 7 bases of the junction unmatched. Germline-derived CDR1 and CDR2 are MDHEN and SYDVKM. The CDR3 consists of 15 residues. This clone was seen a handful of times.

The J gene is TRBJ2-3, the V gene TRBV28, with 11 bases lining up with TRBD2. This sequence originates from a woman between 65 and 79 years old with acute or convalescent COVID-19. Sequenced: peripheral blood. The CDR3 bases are TGTGCCAGCAGTGATACTAGCGGGAGCGCTGATACGCAGTATTTT. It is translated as CASSDTSGSADTQYF.